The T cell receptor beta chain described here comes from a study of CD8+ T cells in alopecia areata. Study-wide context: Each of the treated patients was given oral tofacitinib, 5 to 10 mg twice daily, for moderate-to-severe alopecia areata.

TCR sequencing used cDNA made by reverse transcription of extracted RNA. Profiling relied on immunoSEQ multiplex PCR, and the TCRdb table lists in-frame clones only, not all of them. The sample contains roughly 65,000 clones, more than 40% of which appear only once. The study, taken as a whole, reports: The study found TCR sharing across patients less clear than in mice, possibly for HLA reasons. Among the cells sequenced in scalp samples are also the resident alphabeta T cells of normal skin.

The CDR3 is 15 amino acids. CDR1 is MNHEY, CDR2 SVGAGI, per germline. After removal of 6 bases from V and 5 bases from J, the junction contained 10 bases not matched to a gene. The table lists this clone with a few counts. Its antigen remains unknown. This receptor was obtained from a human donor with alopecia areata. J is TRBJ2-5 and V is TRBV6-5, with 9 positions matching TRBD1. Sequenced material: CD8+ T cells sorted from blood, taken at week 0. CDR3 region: CASSPGTGLRETQYF. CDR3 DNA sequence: TGTGCCAGCAGCCCCGGGACAGGGTTACGGGAGACCCAGTACTTC.